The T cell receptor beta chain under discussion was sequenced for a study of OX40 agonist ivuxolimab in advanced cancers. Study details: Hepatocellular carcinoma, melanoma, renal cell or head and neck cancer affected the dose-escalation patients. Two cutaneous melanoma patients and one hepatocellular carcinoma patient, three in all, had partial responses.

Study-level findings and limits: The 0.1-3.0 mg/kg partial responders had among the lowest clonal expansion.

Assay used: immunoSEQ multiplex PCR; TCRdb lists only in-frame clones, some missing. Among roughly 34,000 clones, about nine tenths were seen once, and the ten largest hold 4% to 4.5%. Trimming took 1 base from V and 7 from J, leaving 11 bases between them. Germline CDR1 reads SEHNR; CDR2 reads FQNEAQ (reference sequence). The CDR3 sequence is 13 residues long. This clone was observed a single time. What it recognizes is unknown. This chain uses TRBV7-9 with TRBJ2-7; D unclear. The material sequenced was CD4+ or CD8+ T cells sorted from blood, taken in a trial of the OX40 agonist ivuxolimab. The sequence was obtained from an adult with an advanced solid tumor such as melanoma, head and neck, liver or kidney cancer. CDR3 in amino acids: CASSLGTLMEQYF. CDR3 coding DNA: TGTGCCAGCAGCTTAGGGACCCTAATGGAGCAGTACTTC.